The 30 T cell receptor beta chains below come from one sample, sequenced in a study of T cells after posttransplantation cyclophosphamide. Here immunoSEQ multiplex PCR was the method, and the copy in TCRdb shows in-frame clones only, minus some. The sample includes approximately 23,000 clones, 95% to 98% of them seen just once. Cells defined as naive were viable CD3+CD4+ or CD3+CD8+ and CCR7+CD45RA+CD45RO-CD95-CD27+CD28+. The specimen sequenced was naive CD4+ T cells sorted from PBMCs. The receptors stem from a man over 45 in good health, CMV-negative, and a related stem cell transplant donor.

This clone was recorded once. The chain employs TRBV18 and TRBJ2-7; D remains unclear. The length of the CDR3 is 16 residues. V was cut by 3 bases and J by 6 bases, with 21 bases left in between. Germline CDR1 is KGHSH and CDR2 is LQKENI. In DNA, the CDR3 is TGTGCCAGCTCACCCCCCTTGGTCGTGGTTTCGGGCGAGCAGTACTTC. It specifies CASSPPLVVVSGEQYF.

Details on this clone: One end of the junction does not line up with germline, which may come from a read error. Other DNA sequences within the sample encode an identical CDR3. V is TRBV7-8 and J is TRBJ1-6; 8 nucleotides line up with TRBD1. The CDR3 covers 16 residues. The germline V gene has CDR1 SGHVS and CDR2 FQNEAQ. CDR3: CASSSPTGAVNSPLHF. As DNA, the CDR3 is TGTGCCAGCAGCTCGCCGACAGGGGCTGTTAATTCCCCCCTCCACTTT.

The chain couples TRBV11-3 to TRBJ2-1, with 8 bases aligning to TRBD1. The CDR3 sequence is 16 residues long. Germline CDR1 SGHNT, CDR2 YENEEA. The ends lost 10 bases at V and 0 bases at J; junction bases unmatched: 11. The DNA for the CDR3 is TGTGCCACCCCAGACAGGGGTCCCCCCTCCTACAATGAGCAGTTCTTC. Its protein product is CATPDRGPPSYNEQFF.

The rearrangement links TRBV2 to TRBJ1-5, with 9 bases identical to TRBD1. Germline V CDR1 and CDR2: SNHLY, FYNNEI. V gave up 6 bases and J gave up 4 bases; unmatched junction bases: 4. The CDR3 consists of 14 residues. CDR3 sequence (DNA): TGTGCCAGCAGGGAGGGACAGGGAAATCAGCCCCAGCATTTT. Its translation: CASREGQGNQPQHF. Full variable domain (missing parts from reference TRBV2 and TRBJ1-5): EPEVTQTPSHQVTQMGQEVILRCVPISNHLYFYWYRQILGQKVEFLVSFYNNEISEKSEIFDDQFSVERPDGSNFTLKIRSTKLEDSAMYFCASREGQGNQPQHFGDGTRLSIL.

This chain links TRBV4-1 with TRBJ2-1, with TRBD2 matching over 10 bases. CDR3 length: 18 amino acids. Germline V lookup: CDR1 MGHRA, CDR2 YSYEKL. V trimming: 3 bases; J trimming: 1 base; junction bases outside the gene matches: 9. Here the CDR3 DNA reads TGCGCCAGCAGCCACTTTGCCAGCGGGAGGGTGTCCTACAATGAGCAGTTCTTC. Translated: CASSHFASGRVSYNEQFF.

V and J are TRBV6-6 and TRBJ2-7; 7 bases fit TRBD1. Trimming cost V 8 bases and J 1 base; bases outside gene matches: 8. This CDR3 has 14 amino acids. CDR1 is MNHNY, CDR2 SVGAGI, per germline (reference sequence). The CDR3 region is CASGPIQGSYEQYF. CDR3 sequence (DNA): TGTGCCAGCGGACCGATACAGGGGTCCTACGAGCAGTACTTC.

The J gene is TRBJ2-5, the V gene TRBV5-6; D is perhaps TRBD2 (6 bases). Germline CDR1 and CDR2: SGHDT and YYEEEE. CDR3 size: 13 residues. V was clipped by 2 bases and J by 5 bases, with 10 bases between them. The DNA for the CDR3 is TGTGCCAGCAGCTTCGGGGGTCGGGAGACCCAGTACTTC. Residues: CASSFGGRETQYF.

This rearrangement joins TRBV18 to TRBJ2-7; perhaps TRBD2 as D (5 bases). Germline CDR1 and CDR2: KGHSH and LQKENI. The CDR3 totals 13 residues. The ends were cut back, 6 bases at V and 0 bases at J, with 9 bases in the middle. The CDR3 region has the DNA TGTGCCAGCTCTCCCGGGGACTCCTACGAGCAGTACTTC. Amino acids: CASSPGDSYEQYF. Full variable domain (outside the CDR3, taken from reference TRBV18 and TRBJ2-7): NAGVMQNPRHLVRRRGQEARLRCSPMKGHSHVYWYRQLPEEGLKFMVYLQKENIIDESGMPKERFSAEFPKEGPSILRIQQVVRGDSAAYFCASSPGDSYEQYFGPGTRLTVT.

V gene TRBV7-6 combines with J gene TRBJ2-1; 14 nucleotides line up with TRBD2. V was clipped by 4 bases and J by 4 bases; unmatched bases: 15. The CDR3 loop spans 20 amino acids. Germline V lookup: CDR1 SGHVS, CDR2 FNYEAQ. The chain's CDR3 is CASSYQPTSGRAGVYNEQFF. The CDR3 region has the DNA TGTGCCAGCAGCTACCAGCCGACTAGCGGGAGGGCCGGGGTGTACAATGAGCAGTTCTTC.

The rearrangement links TRBV6-5 to TRBJ1-2, with 8 nucleotides matching TRBD1. The CDR3 sequence is 13 residues long. Unmatched junction bases numbered 6, after V lost 4 bases and J lost 8 bases. Germline V lookup: CDR1 MNHEY, CDR2 SVGAGI. CDR3 in amino acids: CASSSGGGLGYTF. CDR3 coding DNA: TGTGCCAGCAGTTCAGGGGGCGGGTTGGGCTACACCTTC.

This rearrangement joins TRBV10-3 to TRBJ2-5, with 11 nucleotides matching TRBD2. Gene TRBJ2-7 matches the end of the DNA better, so the J call may be wrong. Germline V lookup: CDR1 ENHRY, CDR2 SYGVKD. The CDR3 consists of 16 residues. The CDR3 loop reads CAISEVAGGSYYEQYF. The CDR3 DNA reads as TGTGCCATCAGTGAAGTAGCGGGAGGGTCCTACTACGAGCAGTACTTC.

This chain uses TRBV30 with TRBJ2-7; 7 nucleotides align to TRBD1. Germline V gene lookup returns CDR1 GTSNPN and CDR2 SVGIG (reference sequence). The junction had 4 bases not matched to a gene; V was cut back by 4 bases and J by 4 bases. This CDR3 is 12 amino acids long. The CDR3 region is CAWNGRGYEQYF. The CDR3 DNA is TGTGCCTGGAACGGCAGGGGGTACGAGCAGTACTTC.

The chain carries TRBV2 and TRBJ2-4; D not certain. Germline V gives CDR1 SNHLY, CDR2 FYNNEI. V was trimmed by 4 bases and J by 8 bases, leaving 15 bases between them. The CDR3 has 14 residues. The CDR3 region has the DNA TGTGCCAGCAGTGTGAGTCGGTCTCTCGACATTCAGTACTTC. It specifies CASSVSRSLDIQYF.

The chain recombines TRBV5-4 with TRBJ2-2, with 15 bases fitting TRBD2. The length of the CDR3 is 16 residues. Germline loops: CDR1 SGHNT, CDR2 YYREEE (reference sequence). After removal of 4 bases from V and 5 bases from J, the junction contained 3 bases not matched to a gene. The CDR3 DNA is TGTGCCAGCAGCAAAGGGACTAGCGGGAGGACCGGGGAGCTGTTTTTT. Its protein is CASSKGTSGRTGELFF.

The chain links TRBV15 to TRBJ1-5; TRBD1 is a possible D gene (5 bases). There are 16 residues in the CDR3. Germline CDR1 reads LNHNV; CDR2 reads YYDKDF (reference sequence). Between the trimmed V and J ends, which lost 3 bases and 6 bases, there was a span of 18 bases. CDR3 region: CATSSGGQGGVQPQHF. The DNA for the CDR3 is TGTGCCACCAGCAGTGGAGGGCAGGGAGGGGTTCAGCCCCAGCATTTT.

The chain recombines TRBV5-8 with TRBJ2-1; 11 bases align to TRBD2. This CDR3 has 16 residues. V shed 3 bases and J 8 bases; nucleotides not matched to a gene: 10. CDR1 and CDR2 from the germline V gene are SGHTS and YDEGEE. CDR3 sequence (DNA): TGTGCCAGCAGCTCGCCGCTAGCGGGGGGTCTCGATGAGCAGTTCTTC. Encoded protein: CASSSPLAGGLDEQFF.

This rearrangement joins TRBV25-1 to TRBJ2-1; TRBD2 is a possible D gene (6 bases). This CDR3 region has 15 residues. V gave up 5 bases and J gave up 2 bases, with 13 bases separating them. Per germline, CDR1 MGHDK and CDR2 SYGVNS. The CDR3 loop reads CASSRGGVAYNEQFF. DNA of the CDR3: TGTGCCAGCAGTCGAGGCGGGGTGGCCTACAATGAGCAGTTCTTC.

As to this clone: At the DNA level, this CDR3 is encoded by other sequences in the same sample as well. V usage is TRBV4-1 and J usage is TRBJ1-6; D possibly corresponds to TRBD1 (5 bases). There are 17 residues in the CDR3. Trimming stripped 5 bases from V and 0 bases from J, with 14 bases between. The germline CDR1 and CDR2 sequences are MGHRA and YSYEKL. CDR3 amino acids: CASSKGKGASYNSPLHF. For the CDR3, the DNA is TGCGCCAGCAGCAAGGGGAAAGGGGCCTCCTATAATTCACCCCTCCACTTT.

The rearrangement uses TRBV9 and TRBJ2-7; the match to TRBD1 covers 7 bases. CDR1 and CDR2 from the germline V gene are SGDLS and YYNGEE. Unmatched junction bases numbered 4, after V lost 4 bases and J lost 0 bases. The length of the CDR3 is 14 residues. CDR3 protein: CASSTQGPSYEQYF. As DNA, the CDR3 is TGTGCCAGCAGCACACAGGGGCCCTCCTACGAGCAGTACTTC.

The CDR3: CASSYRGEKLFF. The DNA of the CDR3 is TGTGCCAGCAGTTACAGGGGAGAAAAACTGTTTTTT. The chain links TRBV27 to TRBJ1-4, with 7 bases lining up with TRBD1. The J segment lost 8 bases and the V segment lost 4 bases, leaving 1 base of the junction unmatched. This CDR3 is built from 12 residues. The germline V gene has CDR1 MNHEY and CDR2 SMNVEV (reference sequence).

The chain has TRBV11-2 and TRBJ1-2; 8 bases are shared with TRBD1. The CDR3 loop spans 17 amino acids. Germline CDR1 and CDR2: SGHAT and FQNNGV. Trimming removed 4 bases from V and 3 bases from J; junction bases left unmatched: 13. The CDR3 sequence is CASSSPHRTGTDYGYTF. CDR3 DNA: TGTGCCAGCAGCTCCCCCCACCGGACAGGGACCGACTATGGCTACACCTTC.

In nucleotides, the CDR3 is TGTGCCATCAGTGAGGGGGAGTACACTGAAGCTTTCTTT. It yields the protein CAISEGEYTEAFF. The V gene is TRBV10-3, the J gene TRBJ1-1; no reliable D call. The CDR3 has 13 amino acids. The V and J ends lost 2 bases and 3 bases respectively, with 7 bases between them. Germline CDR1 is ENHRY and CDR2 is SYGVKD.

This clone has just one count. The chain combines TRBV2 with TRBJ2-7, with D maybe TRBD2 (6 bases). The germline V and J ends were trimmed by 7 bases and 1 base, with 11 bases remaining between them. The germline gives CDR1 SNHLY, CDR2 FYNNEI. The CDR3 is made up of 13 amino acids. This chain's CDR3 is CASIRLESYEQYF. CDR3 nucleotides: TGTGCCAGCATAAGACTAGAATCCTACGAGCAGTACTTC.

The chain recombines TRBV15 with TRBJ1-2; weak D call: TRBD1 (6 bases). The CDR3 extends over 18 amino acids. The germline V and J ends were trimmed by 2 bases and 0 bases, with 19 bases remaining between them. CDR1 is LNHNV, CDR2 YYDKDF, per germline (reference sequence). CDR3 protein: CATSRRELQGSPNYGYTF. Written as DNA, the CDR3 is TGTGCCACCAGCAGAAGGGAGCTTCAGGGGTCTCCTAACTATGGCTACACCTTC.

This rearrangement joins TRBV19 to TRBJ1-1, with 10 bases identical to TRBD1. The CDR3 contains 14 residues. Germline values: CDR1 LNHDA, CDR2 SQIVND (reference sequence). The V and J ends lost 11 bases and 3 bases, in that order; junction bases with no gene match: 9. CDR3 coding DNA: TGTGCCTCTAAACCGGGACAGGGGTACACTGAAGCTTTCTTT. Its translation is CASKPGQGYTEAFF.

The chain has TRBV6-1 and TRBJ1-5, with 7 bases identical to TRBD1. Germline CDR1 MNHNS, CDR2 SASEGT. This CDR3 comprises 12 residues. The V gene end was trimmed by 10 bases and the J gene end by 7 bases; junction bases not matched to a gene: 7. Written as DNA, the CDR3 is TGTGCCACCTTACGGGACAGCCAGCCCCAGCATTTT. Its protein product is CATLRDSQPQHF.

The V and J genes are TRBV6-6 and TRBJ1-5, with 7 bases fitting TRBD1. The CDR3 runs to 14 residues. The ends lost 6 bases at V and 4 bases at J; junction bases unmatched: 6. The V gene's germline CDR1 is MNHNY and CDR2 SVGAGI (reference sequence). CDR3 nucleotides: TGTGCCAGCAGCCCCGGGACAGAGAATCAGCCCCAGCATTTT. It yields the protein CASSPGTENQPQHF.

V gene TRBV5-8 combines with J gene TRBJ2-5; 9 bases are a match to TRBD1. The CDR3 is made up of 14 amino acids. With 5 bases clipped from V and 2 bases from J, the junction kept 4 bases outside the gene matches. Germline lookup yields CDR1 SGHTS and CDR2 YDEGEE. CDR3 sequence: CASSRGQGQETQYF. CDR3 DNA: TGTGCCAGCAGTCGAGGACAGGGGCAAGAGACCCAGTACTTC.

This chain connects TRBV19 to TRBJ1-2; the D is unclear. Germline CDR1 and CDR2: LNHDA and SQIVND (reference sequence). This CDR3 region has 13 residues. V shed 3 bases and J shed 8 bases, with 13 bases lying between them. CDR3 DNA sequence: TGTGCCAGTAGTATTGCCGGTATTTCGGGCTACACCTTC. It yields the protein CASSIAGISGYTF.

The chain recombines TRBV6-5 with TRBJ1-2; D is uncertain. Trimming shortened V by 6 bases and J by 3 bases, and 11 bases separated the two germline ends. Germline assignment: CDR1 MNHEY and CDR2 SVGAGI. CDR3 size: 13 residues. As DNA, the CDR3 is TGTGCCAGCAGAATCGACCGGGACTATGGCTACACCTTC. It encodes CASRIDRDYGYTF.